The 28 T cell receptor beta chains given below trace back to one sample, sequenced in a study of shared clonotypes between healthy human individuals. Clones were sequenced by immunoSEQ multiplex PCR, and TCRdb holds only the in-frame ones, with some missing. The data contain about 670,000 clones, about 78% of them seen just once; the ten biggest clones take up 1.8%. Sequenced: memory CD4+ T cells sorted from blood. Subset given: CD45RA-negative fraction. The origin of the receptors is a woman aged 30 to 39 in good health.

CDR3 bases: TGCGCCAGCAGTTCAGGATCCTCCGGCTACGAGCAGTACTTC. Amino acid sequence: CASSSGSSGYEQYF. The V gene is TRBV5-1, the J gene TRBJ2-7; no clear D gene. The V and J ends lost 5 bases and 3 bases respectively, with 15 bases between them. This CDR3 has 14 residues. CDR1 SGHRS and CDR2 YFSETQ come from the germline V gene.

This clone was found a few times. The chain carries TRBV19 and TRBJ1-1, with 7 bases aligning to TRBD1. This CDR3 has 14 residues. Unmatched junction bases numbered 8, after V lost 5 bases and J lost 5 bases. Germline CDR1 is LNHDA and CDR2 is SQIVND (reference sequence). CDR3 bases: TGTGCCAGTAGTCCGACAGGGCTGGGGACTGAAGCTTTCTTT. This gives the protein CASSPTGLGTEAFF.

The V gene is TRBV6-1, the J gene TRBJ2-7; D remains unclear. Trimming shortened V by 3 bases and J by 2 bases, and 8 bases separated the two germline ends. The CDR3 length is 13 residues. Looked up from germline, CDR1 is MNHNS and CDR2 is SASEGT. This CDR3 reads CASSDNSPYEQYF. The CDR3 DNA reads TGTGCCAGCAGTGATAACAGTCCCTACGAGCAGTACTTC.

The rearrangement links TRBV28 to TRBJ2-7, with D maybe TRBD1 (5 bases). This CDR3 region has 12 residues. Trimming left V 11 bases short and J 3 bases short, with 14 bases between. Germline V CDR1 and CDR2: MDHEN, SYDVKM. The CDR3, as DNA: TGTGCCTCCACAGGCCCGGGCTACGAGCAGTACTTC. It encodes CASTGPGYEQYF.

The chain employs TRBV5-1 and TRBJ2-1, with D possibly TRBD2 on 6 matching bases. CDR1 and CDR2 (germline): SGHRS, YFSETQ. The CDR3 is 13 residues long. Between the trimmed V and J ends, which lost 3 bases and 7 bases, there was a span of 11 bases. The CDR3 here is CASSSGVENEQFF. DNA for the CDR3: TGCGCCAGCAGCTCGGGGGTGGAGAATGAGCAGTTCTTC. Full variable domain (remainder filled in from reference TRBV5-1 and TRBJ2-1): KAGVTQTPRYLIKTRGQQVTLSCSPISGHRSVSWYQQTPGQGLQFLFEYFSETQRNKGNFPGRFSGRQFSNSRSEMNVSTLELGDSALYLCASSSGVENEQFFGPGTRLTVL.

The chain joins TRBV28 to TRBJ2-1; 9 bases are shared with TRBD2. This CDR3 contains 15 residues. V shed 6 bases and J 7 bases; nucleotides not matched to a gene: 10. The germline V gene has CDR1 MDHEN and CDR2 SYDVKM. CDR3 coding DNA: TGTGCCAGCAGGATGGGTAGCGGGGGCGTTAATGAGCAGTTCTTC. This translates into CASRMGSGGVNEQFF.

As to this clone: The identical CDR3 is also encoded by other nucleotide sequences in the sample. The rearrangement links TRBV29-1 to TRBJ1-4; TRBD1 might be the D (5 bases). The CDR3 has 13 amino acids. V was pared by 7 bases and J by 4 bases, with 13 bases between. Germline V gives CDR1 SQVTM, CDR2 ANQGSEA. This CDR3 is CSARDRSNEKLFF. CDR3 coding DNA: TGCAGCGCCCGGGACCGCAGTAATGAAAAACTGTTTTTT. Complete variable domain (other parts from reference TRBV29-1 and TRBJ1-4): SAVISQKPSRDICQRGTSLTIQCQVDSQVTMMFWYRQQPGQSLTLIATANQGSEATYESGFVIDKFPISRPNLTFSTLTVSNMSPEDSSIYLCSARDRSNEKLFFGSGTQLSVL.

Relative to its sample, this clone is medium-sized. The sample carries other DNA sequences with the same CDR3. The chain is built from TRBV6-6 and TRBJ2-3; D is unresolved. With 2 bases removed from V and 4 bases from J, the gap between germline ends came to 4 bases. The CDR3 runs 12 residues. Germline-derived CDR1 and CDR2 are MNHNY and SVGAGI (reference sequence). The CDR3 nucleotides are TGTGCCAGCAGTTACGGGCCAGATACGCAGTATTTT. It specifies CASSYGPDTQYF.

This chain links TRBV6-4 with TRBJ1-1; no clear D. CDR3 length equals 15 residues. Trimming removed 2 bases from V and 2 bases from J, with 12 bases in between. Germline loops: CDR1 MRHNA, CDR2 SNTAGT. Written as DNA, the CDR3 is TGTGCCAGCAGTGACAAGGAGGCCCCTAACACTGAAGCTTTCTTT. Translation: CASSDKEAPNTEAFF.

This chain uses TRBV6-5 with TRBJ1-2; no clear D gene. The CDR3 length is 15 residues. Trimming shortened V by 5 bases and J by 0 bases, and 13 bases separated the two germline ends. Germline loops: CDR1 MNHEY, CDR2 SVGAGI. DNA for the CDR3: TGTGCCAGCAGTCCGGTGTTATGGGCTAACTATGGCTACACCTTC. Translated: CASSPVLWANYGYTF.

J is TRBJ2-1 and V is TRBV28, with a tentative D call TRBD1 (6 bases). CDR1 MDHEN and CDR2 SYDVKM come from the germline V gene. The CDR3 is 13 residues long. V was pared by 1 base and J by 9 bases, with 10 bases between. The CDR3 DNA is TGTGCCAGCAGTTTATTGGGGGCCACTGAGCAGTTCTTC. Translation gives CASSLLGATEQFF.

V usage is TRBV14 and J usage is TRBJ2-5, with TRBD1 identical over 7 bases. The CDR3 contains 14 residues. With V trimmed by 3 bases and J by 0 bases, 1 base remained unmatched. Germline CDR1 reads SGHDN; CDR2 reads FVKESK. The CDR3 is CASSQDRYQETQYF. For the CDR3, the DNA is TGTGCCAGCAGCCAGGACAGGTACCAAGAGACCCAGTACTTC.

CDR3 amino acids: CASRTTGRQNIQYF. The CDR3 region has the DNA TGTGCCAGCAGGACTACAGGGCGGCAAAACATTCAGTACTTC. The genes are TRBV28 and TRBJ2-4, with a possible D match to TRBD1 (6 bases). The CDR3 extends over 14 amino acids. V was trimmed by 6 bases and J by 5 bases, leaving 14 bases between them. The germline V gene has CDR1 MDHEN and CDR2 SYDVKM. The variable domain in full, with the rest retrieved from reference TRBV28 and TRBJ2-4, is DVKVTQSSRYLVKRTGEKVFLECVQDMDHENMFWYRQDPGLGLRLIYFSYDVKMKEKGDIPEGYSVSREKKERFSLILESASTNQTSMYLCASRTTGRQNIQYFGAGTRLSVL.

V gene TRBV2 combines with J gene TRBJ2-5; perhaps TRBD1 as D (5 bases). With 8 bases removed from V and 5 bases from J, the gap between germline ends came to 15 bases. Looked up from germline, CDR1 is SNHLY and CDR2 is FYNNEI. This CDR3 is 13 amino acids long. The CDR3 is CASQGISMETQYF. DNA for the CDR3: TGTGCCAGCCAGGGTATTTCTATGGAGACCCAGTACTTC.

The chain recombines TRBV11-2 with TRBJ1-4; TRBD1 agrees at 9 bases. V lost 4 bases to trimming and J lost 5 bases; unmatched junction nucleotides: 2. Per the germline V gene, CDR1 is SGHAT and CDR2 is FQNNGV. The CDR3 contains 14 residues. The CDR3 DNA is TGTGCCAGCAGCTCCGGGACAGGGAATGAAAAACTGTTTTTT. Its translation: CASSSGTGNEKLFF.

This chain connects TRBV6-5 to TRBJ2-7, with 8 bases matching TRBD2. The CDR3 is 15 residues long. CDR1 is MNHEY, CDR2 SVGAGI, per germline. V shed 5 bases and J 2 bases; nucleotides not matched to a gene: 8. The CDR3 protein is CASSPGLALPYEQYF. Written as DNA, the CDR3 is TGTGCCAGCAGTCCTGGACTAGCACTTCCCTACGAGCAGTACTTC.

J is TRBJ2-3 and V is TRBV27, with a weak D call TRBD2 (6 bases). Per the germline V gene, CDR1 is MNHEY and CDR2 is SMNVEV (reference sequence). V lost 8 bases and J lost 6, with 24 bases in between. This CDR3 contains 16 residues. The CDR3 sequence is CASLKTPGSGFDTQYF. In nucleotides, the CDR3 is TGTGCCAGCCTAAAAACCCCCGGTAGCGGATTCGATACGCAGTATTTT.

This sequence joins TRBV6-5 and TRBJ2-5, with TRBD2 as a possible D gene (6 bases). Trimming stripped 9 bases from V and 2 bases from J, with 13 bases between. CDR3 size: 13 residues. CDR1 and CDR2 from the germline V gene are MNHEY and SVGAGI. Here the CDR3 reads CASSRAGQETQYF. CDR3 in DNA: TGTGCCAGTTCCCGAGCGGGTCAAGAGACCCAGTACTTC.

V usage is TRBV2 and J usage is TRBJ2-7; 10 bases line up with TRBD1. Germline CDR1 is SNHLY and CDR2 is FYNNEI. There are 15 residues in the CDR3. With V trimmed by 5 bases and J by 0 bases, 4 bases remained unmatched. CDR3 in amino acids: CASSRDRGFSYEQYF. DNA of the CDR3: TGTGCCAGCAGTCGGGACAGGGGATTCTCCTACGAGCAGTACTTC.

This clone was recorded a few times. This chain connects TRBV27 to TRBJ2-7, with 10 bases lining up with TRBD2. V lost 4 bases, J lost 4 bases, and 16 bases stayed unmatched. The CDR3 sequence is 18 residues long. The germline V gene encodes CDR1 MNHEY and CDR2 SMNVEV (reference sequence). The CDR3 loop is CASSSLLAAGGPRYEQYF. CDR3 sequence (DNA): TGTGCCAGCAGTTCTCTCCTAGCAGCGGGAGGGCCACGGTACGAGCAGTACTTC.

The chain couples TRBV6-5 to TRBJ1-2; TRBD1 matches at 7 bases. With V trimmed by 8 bases and J by 8 bases, 8 bases remained unmatched. Germline V lookup: CDR1 MNHEY, CDR2 SVGAGI. The CDR3 extends over 12 amino acids. The CDR3: CASRPRGRGYTF. DNA for the CDR3: TGTGCCAGCCGGCCTAGGGGGCGAGGCTACACCTTC.

The chain uses TRBV5-1 and TRBJ2-2, with D possibly matching TRBD1 (6 bases). Germline-derived CDR1 and CDR2 are SGHRS and YFSETQ. The CDR3 has 14 amino acids. V was shortened by 0 bases and J by 5 bases, with 8 bases between the two germline ends. The CDR3, as DNA: TGCGCCAGCAGCTTGGACAGGGTGACCGGGGAGCTGTTTTTT. Amino acid sequence: CASSLDRVTGELFF.

This chain links TRBV7-6 with TRBJ1-3; D remains ambiguous. Germline CDR1 reads SGHVS; CDR2 reads FNYEAQ. V was cut by 2 bases and J by 4 bases, with 6 bases left in between. The CDR3 is 13 amino acids. CDR3 in DNA: TGTGCCAGCAGCTTAATTCGCGGAAACACCATATATTTT. It specifies CASSLIRGNTIYF.

The J gene is TRBJ2-7, the V gene TRBV2; D perhaps matches TRBD1 (5 bases). Trimming stripped 4 bases from V and 0 bases from J, with 16 bases between. The CDR3 runs to 16 residues. Looked up from germline, CDR1 is SNHLY and CDR2 is FYNNEI. The CDR3 reads CASSAHGQGSSYEQYF. CDR3 bases: TGTGCCAGCAGTGCCCACGGGCAGGGTAGCTCCTACGAGCAGTACTTC.

This clone has a handful of counts. J is TRBJ1-5 and V is TRBV19; 8 bases are shared with TRBD1. The germline gives CDR1 LNHDA, CDR2 SQIVND (reference sequence). The CDR3 is 17 residues long. The trim removed 7 bases at V and 1 base at J, leaving 12 bases unmatched. The CDR3 sequence is CASKNRGSDRSNQPQHF. The CDR3 DNA reads as TGTGCCAGTAAGAACAGGGGGAGTGATAGGAGCAATCAGCCCCAGCATTTT.

J is TRBJ1-2 and V is TRBV18; the D gene is possibly TRBD1 (5 bases). The CDR3 length is 14 residues. CDR1 KGHSH and CDR2 LQKENI come from the germline V gene. The V end lost 1 base, the J end lost 6 bases, and 12 bases lay between the germline ends. The DNA for the CDR3 is TGTGCCAGCTCACCACTCCGGGACTCGAATGGCTACACCTTC. Residues: CASSPLRDSNGYTF.

The chain is built from TRBV12-2 and TRBJ2-1; the DNA was not used to check the table's D call, TRBD1. TRBV12-2 is tagged as a pseudogene. The CDR3 is 15 residues long. The CDR3 DNA reads TGTGCAAGTCGCTTAGAGAGGGACAGGTACAATGAGCAGTTCTTC. It encodes CASRLERDRYNEQFF.

This clone was seen a single time. This chain joins TRBV11-3 and TRBJ2-3, with D tentatively TRBD1 (5 bases). Germline CDR1 reads SGHNT; CDR2 reads YENEEA. V was pared by 5 bases and J by 0 bases, with 15 bases between. This CDR3 is 16 amino acids long. CDR3: CASSPRWQGSTDTQYF. The CDR3, as DNA: TGTGCCAGCAGCCCCCGGTGGCAGGGTAGCACAGATACGCAGTATTTT.